This T cell receptor (beta chain) was retrieved from a study of somatic mutations in cytotoxic T cells in rheumatoid arthritis (dated 2017 in TCRdb). A note on the overall study: Patient peripheral blood (just under 31 ml EDTA) was drawn right after diagnosis and before any treatment started. Sorted V beta1+ cells also underwent TCRB sequencing, and some V beta antibody-stained T-cell populations were flow-sorted at nearly 100% purity on a FACSAria II or Sony SH800. In newly diagnosed rheumatoid arthritis without treatment, the study examined if expanded CD8+ T-cell clones harbor somatic mutations, relying on TCRB deep sequencing to characterize clonality. TCRB deep sequencing covered some 60 patients with rheumatoid arthritis along with 15 to 20 healthy controls. Median age was essentially the same in the patient group and the control group.

Broader findings and caveats from the paper: The finding that TRBV07 was slightly underrepresented in patients was left unadjusted for multiple comparisons. An increase of CD8+ clonality with age was seen in patients (Spearman r ~ 0.49) but not in healthy controls. There was no significant difference in CD8+ T-cell clonality between rheumatoid arthritis patients and age-matched healthy controls. It was unknown which antigens the expanded CD8+ clones targeted, and their absence from virus-specific databases did not exclude viral specificity. In about an eighth of the roughly 60 patients, more than 20% of CD8+ cells belonged to the largest CD8+ clone, while several identical CD8+ TCRB sequences were shared between blood and synovial fluid.

The immunoSEQ assay was applied to genomic DNA for TCRB CDR3 sequencing. Under the source paper's analysis protocol: Patient CD8+ clones larger than 1% were compared against published virus-specific TCRB sequences, and only a few matched. Nothing other than productive TCRB rearrangements was included in the analyses. Clonality was expressed as a Shannon entropy-based productive clonality index, with each clone defined by a unique TCRB CDR3 sequence. To calculate repertoire overlap between two samples, the template counts of each clone were considered relative to each sample's total templates. V-gene usage measured by flow cytometry correlated with TCRB sequencing V-gene usage, with a Spearman r of 0.5 to 0.65. The table comes from immuneACCESS by way of TCRdb, which keeps in-frame sequences with V and J called. Part of the clones is missing from these tables; in studies checked, under half for an unresolved V gene and the rest for unknown reasons. V, J and clone size are taken as reported in that table, and D and trimming were inferred from the DNA itself. This sample holds under 20,000 clones; about 80% were observed only once. Of the sample, 28% is held by the ten largest clones.

The CDR3 measures 17 amino acids from cysteine to phenylalanine. CDR3 DNA is the only sequence kept; it has 51 bases, read in frame from the first base. The V end gives up 0 bases and the J end 5 bases, leaving 3 bases in the junction not matched to a gene. Reading the germline V gene (reference sequence) gives CDR1 LNHDA and CDR2 SQIVND. For this clone: What antigen it recognizes has not been identified. Within one base of it there is no much larger clone, and no base qualities were kept.

Positive magnetic bead selection on an AutoMACS was used to isolate CD4+ and CD8+ cells, with flow cytometry used to check purity. Clonal expansions were first screened by flow cytometry with a TCR V beta antibody panel, then characterized by TCRB deep sequencing of sorted CD8+ fractions. Ficoll-Paque PLUS density gradient separation was used to isolate peripheral blood mononuclear cells. Using Nucleospin Tissue or Tissue XS kits, DNA was extracted from CD4-enriched, CD8-enriched or PBMC samples, with quantification by a Qubit 2.0 fluorometer. The chain was built from TRBV19 and TRBJ2-2; the central 13 bases match TRBD2. The sequence derives from an adult with rheumatoid arthritis. The sample comprised CD8+ T cells sorted from blood. The CDR3 protein is CASSIDPGLAGTGELFF. The nucleotide sequence reads TGTGCCAGTAGTATAGACCCGGGACTAGCGGGGACCGGGGAGCTGTTTTTT.